Listed below are T cell receptor beta chains from one sample, sequenced in a study of identical twins. MiXCR, run by TCRdb on the 5' RACE reads, gives a single entry per CDR3 protein. The sample lists 230,000 or so distinct CDR3 sequences; roughly 8.7% were seen once. The same data also went into a second study, on yellow fever vaccine responses in identical twins.

The specimen was CD8+ T cells sorted from blood. The source of these receptors is a woman in her late teens or twenties in good health. CDR3s include the opening cysteine and the closing phenylalanine or tryptophan. D genes are given only for firm matches. Some rows have no size entry. The others give once, few or many, or a class for an expanded clone.

d_gene,j_gene,len,abundance,v_gene,CDR3aa,CDR3nt
-,TRBJ2-7,10,many,TRBV7-9,CASGNHEQYF,TGTGCCAGTGGGAACCACGAGCAGTACTTC
TRBD2,TRBJ2-3,17,-,TRBV5-6,CASSLSSQREFTDTQYF,TGTGCCAGCAGCTTGAGTTCCCAGCGGGAGTTTACAGATACGCAGTATTTT
TRBD2,TRBJ2-1,16,few,TRBV11-2,CASSLDSGSAWNEQFF,TGTGCCAGCAGCTTAGATAGCGGGAGCGCTTGGAATGAGCAGTTCTTC
-,TRBJ2-7,13,few,TRBV27,CASSGGSTYEQYF,TGTGCCAGCAGCGGGGGATCTACCTACGAGCAGTACTTC
TRBD2,TRBJ2-7,16,-,TRBV10-2,CASSVPREYLVGEQYF,TGCGCCAGCAGTGTCCCGCGGGAGTACCTGGTCGGAGAGCAGTACTTC
TRBD2,TRBJ2-5,18,many,TRBV29-1,CSVELRLAGALRQETQYF,TGCAGCGTTGAATTGCGCCTAGCGGGAGCCCTTCGGCAAGAGACCCAGTACTTC
TRBD2,TRBJ2-2,19,-,TRBV23-1,CASRRTSGRSPTNTGELFF,TGCGCCAGCAGACGGACTAGCGGGAGGAGTCCGACGAACACCGGGGAGCTGTTTTTT
-,TRBJ2-3,14,few,TRBV7-2,CASSLTPYTDTQYF,TGTGCCAGCAGCTTAACACCCTATACAGATACGCAGTATTTT
-,TRBJ2-5,13,many,TRBV29-1,CSVDGGLQETQYF,TGCAGCGTTGACGGGGGGCTTCAAGAGACCCAGTACTTC
TRBD2,TRBJ2-7,16,-,TRBV4-3,CASSQDTGGRADEQYF,TGCGCCAGCAGCCAAGATACCGGCGGGAGGGCGGACGAGCAGTACTTC
TRBD1,TRBJ1-3,15,-,TRBV7-9,CASSPRQGTGNTIYF,TGTGCCAGCAGCCCCAGACAGGGTACCGGAAACACCATATATTTT
-,TRBJ2-3,16,-,TRBV3-1,CASTDSTGDKGDTQYF,TGTGCCAGCACCGATTCTACGGGGGATAAGGGGGATACGCAGTATTTT
-,TRBJ2-7,14,many,TRBV2,CASSDRWTSYEQYF,TGTGCCAGCAGTGATAGGTGGACGTCCTACGAGCAGTACTTC
-,TRBJ2-3,13,-,TRBV7-9,CASRPVGPDTQYF,TGTGCCAGCAGGCCAGTAGGGCCAGATACGCAGTATTTT
-,TRBJ2-3,14,many,TRBV29-1,CSVEGLGITDTQYF,TGCAGCGTTGAAGGACTCGGGATTACAGATACGCAGTATTTT
-,TRBJ2-7,15,-,TRBV4-3,CASSQDRSRLREQYF,TGCGCCAGCAGCCAAGATAGGTCTAGATTAAGGGAGCAGTACTTC
-,TRBJ2-7,14,many,TRBV7-2,CASSLAVATYEQYF,TGTGCCAGCAGCTTAGCTGTCGCCACCTACGAGCAGTACTTC
TRBD1,TRBJ1-6,16,-,TRBV4-1,CASSPGQGLNNSPLHF,TGCGCCAGCAGCCCGGGACAGGGGTTAAACAATTCACCCCTCCACTTT
-,TRBJ2-7,14,many,TRBV10-2,CASSDPATSYEQYF,TGCGCCAGCAGTGACCCGGCTACCTCCTACGAGCAGTACTTC
TRBD2,TRBJ2-1,17,few,TRBV6-2/TRBV6-3,CASSYSIERGTYNEQFF,TGTGCCAGCAGTTACTCGATAGAGCGGGGGACCTACAATGAGCAGTTCTTC
TRBD1,TRBJ1-2,18,-,TRBV11-1,CASSLVGTGQVLHYGYTF,TGTGCCAGCAGCTTAGTGGGGACAGGGCAGGTGCTCCACTATGGCTACACCTTC
TRBD2,TRBJ2-1,14,few,TRBV27,CASKLAEYYNEQFF,TGTGCCAGTAAACTAGCGGAATACTACAATGAGCAGTTCTTC
-,TRBJ2-3,14,many,TRBV29-1,CSVEEGPITDTQYF,TGCAGCGTTGAAGAGGGACCAATCACAGATACGCAGTATTTT
-,TRBJ2-7,12,many,TRBV28,CASSPGTYEQYF,TGTGCCAGCAGTCCGGGCACCTACGAGCAGTACTTC
-,TRBJ2-2,14,many,TRBV7-9,CASSSGLPTGELFF,TGTGCCAGCAGCTCAGGTTTACCGACCGGGGAGCTGTTTTTT
-,TRBJ2-7,13,few,TRBV4-3,CASSQDVVSEQYF,TGCGCCAGCAGCCAAGACGTTGTCAGCGAGCAGTACTTC
-,TRBJ1-2,15,-,TRBV4-2,CASSQDKEAFYGYTF,TGTGCCAGCAGCCAAGATAAAGAGGCCTTCTATGGCTACACCTTC
-,TRBJ2-7,15,many,TRBV20-1,CSARGSVQTSYEQYF,TGCAGTGCGCGAGGTAGCGTTCAGACGTCCTACGAGCAGTACTTC
-,TRBJ1-1,15,-,TRBV28,CASLNAKGMNTEAFF,TGTGCCAGCCTTAATGCCAAGGGCATGAACACTGAAGCTTTCTTT
TRBD2,TRBJ2-1,14,many,TRBV28,CASSWGLAGVEQFF,TGTGCCAGCAGTTGGGGACTAGCGGGAGTTGAGCAGTTCTTC
TRBD2,TRBJ2-1,13,few,TRBV6-1,CASLGLLYNEQFF,TGTGCCAGCCTGGGACTACTTTACAATGAGCAGTTCTTC
-,TRBJ2-5,14,few,TRBV28,CASSLIGRQETQYF,TGTGCCAGCAGTTTGATCGGACGCCAAGAGACCCAGTACTTC
-,TRBJ2-1,12,many,TRBV12-3/TRBV12-4,CASSDVLYEQFF,TGTGCCAGCAGTGACGTCCTTTACGAGCAGTTCTTC
TRBD2,TRBJ2-1,19,-,TRBV11-1,CASSYPGTSGRALYNEQFF,TGTGCCAGCAGCTACCCCGGGACTAGCGGGAGGGCCCTGTACAATGAGCAGTTCTTC
-,TRBJ2-7,12,many,TRBV28,CASSFGVYEQYF,TGTGCCAGCAGTTTCGGAGTTTACGAGCAGTACTTC
TRBD2,TRBJ2-2,15,many,TRBV7-3,CASSSSGGLGGELFF,TGTGCCAGCAGCAGTAGCGGGGGACTGGGCGGGGAGCTGTTTTTT
TRBD1,TRBJ2-7,16,-,TRBV4-3,CASSQEVAGTAYEQYF,TGCGCCAGCAGCCAAGAAGTCGCAGGGACAGCCTACGAGCAGTACTTC
TRBD2,TRBJ2-3,16,-,TRBV15,CATSARTGGSADTQYF,TGTGCCACCAGCGCTCGGACGGGCGGGAGCGCAGATACGCAGTATTTT
-,TRBJ1-1,14,many,TRBV20-1,CSARDLRMNTEAFF,TGCAGTGCTAGAGATCTGCGCATGAACACTGAAGCTTTCTTT
-,TRBJ2-7,13,few,TRBV3-1,CASSLGKFDEQYF,TGTGCCAGCAGCCTAGGGAAGTTCGACGAGCAGTACTTC
TRBD2,TRBJ2-7,18,few,TRBV5-1,CASSWGASGRSGSYEQYF,TGCGCCAGCAGCTGGGGGGCTAGCGGGAGAAGTGGCTCCTACGAGCAGTACTTC
TRBD2,TRBJ2-7,15,-,TRBV20-1,CSARDLLAGSYEQYF,TGCAGTGCTAGAGACTTACTAGCGGGCTCCTACGAGCAGTACTTC
TRBD2,TRBJ2-7,15,-,TRBV28,CASSSPGLVLNEQYF,TGTGCCAGCAGTTCCCCTGGACTAGTTCTCAACGAGCAGTACTTC
TRBD2,TRBJ2-1,17,-,TRBV7-3,CASSLNPSGEIGNEQFF,TGTGCCAGCAGCTTAAACCCTAGCGGGGAAATTGGCAATGAGCAGTTCTTC
TRBD1,TRBJ2-4,19,-,TRBV11-1,CASSYPPGQGPEAKNIQYF,TGTGCCAGCAGCTATCCCCCGGGACAGGGGCCGGAAGCCAAAAACATTCAGTACTTC
TRBD1,TRBJ2-7,15,few,TRBV6-1,CASSGGLSLRYEQYF,TGTGCCAGCTCAGGGGGCCTATCCCTTCGCTACGAGCAGTACTTC